The T cell receptor delta chain under discussion was sequenced for a study of Vδ1+ human thymocytes. Sequences come from RNA converted to cDNA by reverse transcription. CDR3 amplicons came from multiplex PCR with pooled V-gene forward and constant-region reverse primers. TCRdb re-called clones from the multiplex PCR reads via CATT. Of around 23,000 delta-chain clones in the sample, more than 6.5% are singletons; the top ten hold roughly 0.9%. The study's findings and limits: TRG sequences recurred across donors, whereas TRD sequences stayed essentially private. Around a fifth of thymic delta-chain sequences were Vdelta2, with few Vdelta3, unlike blood Vdelta1+ controls. Thymic TRG and TRD repertoires appeared highly polyclonal, with Gaussian CDR3 length distributions. The authors advised highly purified populations and single-cell validation.

As for this clone: Antigen specificity is unknown.

V was clipped by 5 bases and J by 0 bases, with 13 bases between them. The CDR3 covers 15 residues. The germline CDR1 and CDR2 sequences are TSWWSYY and QGS. Vdelta1+ thymocyte sorts reached between about 97% and 99.6% purity. The sample was Vdelta1+ gamma-delta thymocytes from the thymus. Subset specified: FACS-sorted CD3+ TCRalphabeta- TCRVdelta1+ TCRVdelta2- thymocytes. The rearrangement uses TRDV1 and TRDJ1; possibly TRDD3 for D (5 bases). This receptor was taken from a girl less than two years old who had congenital heart surgery. CDR3 sequence (DNA): TGTGCTCTTGGGTACTCTGGGACACACACCGATAAACTCATCTTT. It translates to CALGYSGTHTDKLIF.